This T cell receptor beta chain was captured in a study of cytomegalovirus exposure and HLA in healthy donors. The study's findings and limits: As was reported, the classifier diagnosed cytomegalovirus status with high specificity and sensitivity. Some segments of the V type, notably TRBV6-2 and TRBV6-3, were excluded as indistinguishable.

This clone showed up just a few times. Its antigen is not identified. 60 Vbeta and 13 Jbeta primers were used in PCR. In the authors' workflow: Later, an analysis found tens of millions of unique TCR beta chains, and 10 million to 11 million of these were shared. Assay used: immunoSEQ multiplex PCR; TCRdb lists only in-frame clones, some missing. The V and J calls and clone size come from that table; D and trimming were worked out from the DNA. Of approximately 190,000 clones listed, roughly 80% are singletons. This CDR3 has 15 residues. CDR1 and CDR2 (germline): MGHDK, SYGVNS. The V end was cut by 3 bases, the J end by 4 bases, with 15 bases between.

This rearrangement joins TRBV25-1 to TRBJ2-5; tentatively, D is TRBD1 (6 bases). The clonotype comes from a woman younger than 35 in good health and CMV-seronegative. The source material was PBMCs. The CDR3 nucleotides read TGTGCCAGCAGTGAGTCGTCAGGGGCGCGAGAGACCCAGTACTTC. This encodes CASSESSGARETQYF.